A single sample gave rise to the 23 T cell receptor beta chains below, sequenced in a study of blood T cell repertoires in COVID-19. The method was immunoSEQ multiplex PCR; TCRdb's version includes in-frame clones alone and lacks a portion of them. The sample has around 86,000 clones; about 90% are singletons. Sample: peripheral blood. These receptors all come from a human donor with acute or convalescent COVID-19. The donor label of this sample is uncertain.

The rearrangement links TRBV29-1 to TRBJ2-2; D is possibly TRBD2 (6 bases). V was pared by 4 bases and J by 0 bases, with 12 bases between. The length of the CDR3 is 15 residues. Germline-derived CDR1 and CDR2 are SQVTM and ANQGSEA. CDR3 coding DNA: TGCAGCGTTGGCAAGGGACTGACGAACACCGGGGAGCTGTTTTTT. Its translation is CSVGKGLTNTGELFF.

A few counts support this clone. This chain joins TRBV15 and TRBJ2-1; TRBD2 matches 9 bases. V lost 0 bases, J lost 4 bases, and 4 bases stayed unmatched. The germline gives CDR1 LNHNV, CDR2 YYDKDF (reference sequence). The CDR3 spans 16 residues. The CDR3 sequence is CATSRDPSGGYNEQFF. For the CDR3, the DNA is TGTGCCACCAGCAGAGATCCCAGCGGGGGGTACAATGAGCAGTTCTTC. Using reference TRBV15 and TRBJ2-1 for the parts outside the CDR3, the full variable domain is DAMVIQNPRYQVTQFGKPVTLSCSQTLNHNVMYWYQQKSSQAPKLLFHYYDKDFNNEADTPDNFQSRRPNTSFCFLDIRSPGLGDTAMYLCATSRDPSGGYNEQFFGPGTRLTVL.

V is TRBV2 and J is TRBJ1-5, with 9 positions matching TRBD1. Germline lookup yields CDR1 SNHLY and CDR2 FYNNEI. The J segment lost 7 bases and the V segment lost 4 bases, leaving 14 bases of the junction unmatched. This CDR3 is built from 17 residues. The CDR3 DNA follows: TGTGCCAGCAGTGGCCAAACTGGACAGGGGAATCGGCAGCCCCAGCATTTT. The encoded protein is CASSGQTGQGNRQPQHF. Combining the CDR3 with reference TRBV2 and TRBJ1-5 gives the whole variable domain EPEVTQTPSHQVTQMGQEVILRCVPISNHLYFYWYRQILGQKVEFLVSFYNNEISEKSEIFDDQFSVERPDGSNFTLKIRSTKLEDSAMYFCASSGQTGQGNRQPQHFGDGTRLSIL.

The chain is built from TRBV5-1 and TRBJ2-5, with 7 bases that match TRBD1. Trimming removed 1 base from V and 1 base from J; junction bases left unmatched: 7. The CDR3 sequence is 16 residues long. Germline loops: CDR1 SGHRS, CDR2 YFSETQ. The CDR3 sequence: CASSLWGQKPQETQYF. CDR3 nucleotide sequence: TGCGCCAGCAGCTTGTGGGGACAGAAACCCCAAGAGACCCAGTACTTC.

The chain couples TRBV5-8 to TRBJ2-1, with a tentative D call TRBD2 (6 bases). This CDR3 comprises 15 residues. Looked up from germline, CDR1 is SGHTS and CDR2 is YDEGEE. V lost 4 bases and J lost 6, with 17 bases in between. CDR3 amino acids: CASSLGPLGGNEQFF. DNA for the CDR3: TGTGCCAGCAGCCTGGGACCCCTGGGGGGCAATGAGCAGTTCTTC.

V and J are TRBV4-1 and TRBJ2-7; TRBD1 aligns across 10 bases. V dropped 0 bases and J dropped 2; count of bases not matched to a gene: 7. Germline assignment: CDR1 MGHRA and CDR2 YSYEKL. This CDR3 spans 17 amino acids. CDR3 coding DNA: TGCGCCAGCAGCCAAGAGAAGATTGGACAGGGGGCCTACGAGCAGTACTTC. It is translated as CASSQEKIGQGAYEQYF.

The rearrangement joins TRBV27 to TRBJ1-1, with 8 bases fitting TRBD1. The V segment lost 7 bases and the J segment 1 base; nucleotides outside the gene matches: 2. The germline V gene has CDR1 MNHEY and CDR2 SMNVEV (reference sequence). The CDR3 has 13 amino acids. The CDR3 protein is CASKGTGNTEAFF. The CDR3 DNA reads as TGTGCCAGCAAAGGGACAGGGAACACTGAAGCTTTCTTT.

For the CDR3, the DNA is TGTGCCAGCCAGGGGTCCTACAATGAGCAGTTCTTC. This codes for CASQGSYNEQFF. This chain connects TRBV28 to TRBJ2-1; the D gene is possibly TRBD1 (6 bases). The germline V gene encodes CDR1 MDHEN and CDR2 SYDVKM. CDR3 size: 12 residues. V lost 8 bases, J lost 1 base, and 6 bases lay in between.

This clone turned up a few times. The rearrangement joins TRBV5-4 to TRBJ2-2; D gene uncertain. Trimming shortened V by 7 bases and J by 8 bases, and 18 bases separated the two germline ends. This CDR3 contains 14 residues. Germline CDR1 and CDR2: SGHNT and YYREEE (reference sequence). The chain's CDR3 is CASASWQALGELFF. The DNA of the CDR3 is TGTGCCAGCGCCTCTTGGCAGGCCCTAGGGGAGCTGTTTTTT. The full variable domain, completed using reference TRBV5-4 and TRBJ2-2, is ETGVTQSPTHLIKTRGQQVTLRCSSQSGHNTVSWYQQALGQGPQFIFQYYREEENGRGNFPPRFSGLQFPNYSSELNVNALELDDSALYLCASASWQALGELFFGEGSRLTVL.

The chain combines TRBV7-3 with TRBJ1-6; D not resolved. Germline V gene data show CDR1 as SGHTA and CDR2 as FQGTGA. V was trimmed by 0 bases and J by 6 bases, leaving 9 bases between them. The CDR3 runs 15 residues. The DNA of the CDR3 is TGTGCCAGCAGCTTAACGGGAGACTTTAATTCACCCCTCCACTTT. Amino acid sequence: CASSLTGDFNSPLHF.

This chain uses TRBV5-1 with TRBJ2-3; 8 bases match TRBD1. The CDR3 length is 17 residues. Losses at the gene ends were 5 bases for V and 5 bases for J; bases not matched to a gene: 16. Per the germline V gene, CDR1 is SGHRS and CDR2 is YFSETQ. The CDR3 nucleotides are TGCGCCAGCAGTTCCCTCCCGGACAGGGTCTTCGTAGATACGCAGTATTTT. Translated, it gives CASSSLPDRVFVDTQYF.

The chain joins TRBV9 to TRBJ1-3; 11 bases match TRBD1. In germline, CDR1 is SGDLS, CDR2 YYNGEE. J gave up 0 bases and V 4 bases, and 3 bases lay outside the gene matches. This CDR3 is built from 16 residues. CDR3 region: CASSLGTGGSGNTIYF. CDR3 nucleotide sequence: TGTGCCAGCAGCCTCGGGACAGGGGGCTCTGGAAACACCATATATTTT.

The chain recombines TRBV7-6 with TRBJ1-3; D is undetermined. There are 14 residues in the CDR3. Germline V gene sequence: CDR1 SGHVS, CDR2 FNYEAQ. V was trimmed by 5 bases and J by 3 bases, leaving 11 bases between them. CDR3 in amino acids: CASSPRDSGNTIYF. DNA for the CDR3: TGTGCCAGCAGCCCCCGGGATAGTGGAAACACCATATATTTT.

The genes are TRBV19 and TRBJ2-1, with TRBD2 identical over 9 bases. Germline V gives CDR1 LNHDA, CDR2 SQIVND (reference sequence). V lost 8 bases and J lost 7; bases outside the gene matches: 6. The CDR3 contains 13 residues. The CDR3 DNA follows: TGTGCCAGTCTTTCGCGGGGGGGGAATGAGCAGTTCTTC. This encodes CASLSRGGNEQFF.

The chain carries TRBV18 and TRBJ1-1; 8 bases fit TRBD1. The V segment lost 0 bases and the J segment 7 bases; nucleotides outside the gene matches: 1. Germline V gene sequence: CDR1 KGHSH, CDR2 LQKENI. The CDR3 spans 13 residues. CDR3 in amino acids: CASSPPTGVEAFF. Here the CDR3 DNA reads TGTGCCAGCTCACCACCGACAGGGGTTGAAGCTTTCTTT.

The gene calls are TRBV19 and TRBJ1-2, with 11 bases fitting TRBD1. Losses at the gene ends were 5 bases for V and 6 bases for J; bases not matched to a gene: 8. The CDR3 totals 15 residues. The germline gives CDR1 LNHDA, CDR2 SQIVND (reference sequence). The CDR3 DNA follows: TGTGCCAGTAGTCCGACCCGGACAGGGGGCAATGGCTACACCTTC. Its protein is CASSPTRTGGNGYTF.

The chain has TRBV9 and TRBJ2-4; 7 positions agree with TRBD1. Unmatched junction bases numbered 7, after V lost 4 bases and J lost 6 bases. The germline V gene has CDR1 SGDLS and CDR2 YYNGEE. The CDR3 has 14 residues. CDR3 nucleotide sequence: TGTGCCAGCAGCTCCCAGGGGGAAGGAAACATTCAGTACTTC. This gives the protein CASSSQGEGNIQYF.

The chain joins TRBV7-6 to TRBJ1-1; D gene uncertain. CDR1 and CDR2 from the germline V gene are SGHVS and FNYEAQ. This CDR3 is 14 amino acids long. The germline V and J ends were trimmed by 4 bases and 7 bases, with 16 bases remaining between them. CDR3 bases: TGTGCCAGCAGCTCCGCGTTCTCGATAGTTGAAGCTTTCTTT. This encodes CASSSAFSIVEAFF. Supplemented by reference TRBV7-6 and TRBJ1-1, the full variable domain reads GAGVSQSPRYKVTKRGQDVALRCDPISGHVSLYWYRQALGQGPEFLTYFNYEAQQDKSGLPNDRFSAERPEGSISTLTIQRTEQRDSAMYRCASSSAFSIVEAFFGQGTRLTVV.

There are a few counts of this clone. The genes are TRBV7-2 and TRBJ2-1; the D is unclear. The ends were cut back, 5 bases at V and 3 bases at J, with 14 bases in the middle. Germline V CDR1 and CDR2: SGHTA, FQGNSA. The CDR3 loop spans 15 amino acids. Here the CDR3 reads CASSPPPFSYNEQFF. The CDR3 bases are TGTGCCAGCAGCCCGCCCCCCTTTAGCTACAATGAGCAGTTCTTC.

The genes are TRBV4-3 and TRBJ2-3; the match to TRBD2 covers 10 bases. There are 15 residues in the CDR3. Losses at the gene ends were 2 bases for V and 4 bases for J; bases not matched to a gene: 3. Germline loops: CDR1 LGHNA, CDR2 YSLEER. CDR3 amino acids: CASSQRLAGADTQYF. DNA of the CDR3: TGCGCCAGCAGCCAAAGACTAGCGGGCGCAGATACGCAGTATTTT.

The rearrangement uses TRBV28 and TRBJ1-2, with a weak D call TRBD1 (6 bases). Trimming removed 10 bases from V and 0 bases from J, with 15 bases in between. Germline lookup yields CDR1 MDHEN and CDR2 SYDVKM. The CDR3 consists of 14 residues. In DNA, the CDR3 is TGTGCCATCCAACGAGGGGGAGCTAACTATGGCTACACCTTC. Protein sequence: CAIQRGGANYGYTF.

The V and J genes are TRBV11-2 and TRBJ2-3; 14 bases align to TRBD2. CDR3 length equals 17 residues. The germline V gene encodes CDR1 SGHAT and CDR2 FQNNGV. Trimming took 1 base from V and 2 from J; bases not matched to a gene: 2. CDR3 DNA sequence: TGTGCCAGCAGCTTAGGGGGACTAGCGGGGGACACAGATACGCAGTATTTT. Protein sequence: CASSLGGLAGDTDTQYF.

This chain's CDR3 is CASSPGRGGSNQPQHF. DNA of the CDR3: TGTGCCAGCAGCCCGGGGAGGGGAGGGAGCAATCAGCCCCAGCATTTT. The chain uses TRBV7-9 and TRBJ1-5, with a possible D match to TRBD1 (5 bases). Per germline, CDR1 SEHNR and CDR2 FQNEAQ (reference sequence). Trimming stripped 5 bases from V and 1 base from J, with 15 bases between. CDR3 size: 16 residues.